The present T cell receptor beta chain was sequenced within a study of T cell repertoires in aging, cancer and after chemotherapy (dated by TCRdb to between 2018 and 2020). Study-wide context: Donors spanned six age groups from 30 or younger to 70 or older, with at least three individuals per group. Control TCR repertoires from healthy donors were recorded over several months to years, and clear clonal overlap was observed across re-sampling. Around 10 million TCR reads were contained in the full dataset. To examine immunoaging and T cell reconstitution after chemotherapy, the study profiled TCR beta repertoires in peripheral blood from healthy donors and cancer patients. Alongside 95 to 100 healthy donors serving as a reference group, the cohort included roughly 220 cancer patients, of whom some 90 had hematological cancers and 120 to 130 had solid cancers.

V is shortened by 7 bases, J by 2 bases, and the region joining them spans 12 bases. The CDR3, cysteine through phenylalanine, is 13 amino acids long. Here the CDR3 DNA is all that survives: 39 bases in frame from base 1. CDR1 MNHNS and CDR2 SASEGT are derived from the germline V gene. A remark on this clonotype: The antigen this receptor binds is unknown. The input lacks base qualities; no much larger clone sits a single base away.

What the study reported, not specific to this receptor: In healthy donors, the decline in TCR diversity with age was mainly due to loss of richness, whereas in cancer patients loss of evenness also played a role. Median generation probability increased over the chemotherapy interval in both cancer cohorts, suggesting repertoire reconstitution through rebound thymic output. Compared with age-matched healthy donors, untreated patients with either hematological or solid cancers had significantly lower TCR diversity in the blood along with higher clonality. The authors noted that the repertoire data do not allow conclusions about immunological memory after chemotherapy.

Rearranged TRB sequences spanning V, D and J segments were amplified in a multiplex touch-down PCR with a mixed TRB-A/B primer pool. Illumina adapters and sample indices were attached to the amplicons through two consecutive PCR reactions run with Phusion HS II polymerase. After gel purification with the NucleoSpin Gel and PCR Clean-up kit, the amplicons were checked using Qubit and an Agilent 2100 Bioanalyzer. Sequencing of the libraries was done on an Illumina MiSeq with paired-end, single-indexed 600-cycle runs. On the study's bioinformatics: MiXCR versions 2.12 and 3.0.5 were used to process TRB sequences. Each unique CDR3 nucleotide sequence counted as one clone, and only productive sequences with at least two reads were retained. The repertoire metrics were Shannon diversity, evenness, clonality (calculated as one minus evenness), and diversity profiles parameterized by alpha from 0 to 5. Generation probabilities of clones in paired pre- and post-chemotherapy samples were computed with the IGoR algorithm. The public reads were reprocessed in TCRdb via fastp at Q25 and MiXCR, keeping in-frame beta chains. Rows with a matching CDR3 protein are joined into one entry that keeps the most common DNA and genes. The V and J calls here are based on TCRdb, not the publication. Recorded for this sample are 9,500 to 12,000 distinct CDR3 sequences; under 40% of them occurred a single time. Of the sample, about 7.8% falls within the top ten clones.

Genomic DNA extracted from peripheral blood, rather than sorted cells or RNA, was used as the source for amplification of TCR beta rearrangements. The chain joins TRBV6-1 to TRBJ2-7; no D gene can be assigned with confidence. The receptor was derived from a human donor in good health. Sequencing input: blood. The CDR3 protein is CASIDLPAYEQYF. The sequenced DNA: TGTGCCAGCATAGACCTACCAGCCTACGAGCAGTACTTC.